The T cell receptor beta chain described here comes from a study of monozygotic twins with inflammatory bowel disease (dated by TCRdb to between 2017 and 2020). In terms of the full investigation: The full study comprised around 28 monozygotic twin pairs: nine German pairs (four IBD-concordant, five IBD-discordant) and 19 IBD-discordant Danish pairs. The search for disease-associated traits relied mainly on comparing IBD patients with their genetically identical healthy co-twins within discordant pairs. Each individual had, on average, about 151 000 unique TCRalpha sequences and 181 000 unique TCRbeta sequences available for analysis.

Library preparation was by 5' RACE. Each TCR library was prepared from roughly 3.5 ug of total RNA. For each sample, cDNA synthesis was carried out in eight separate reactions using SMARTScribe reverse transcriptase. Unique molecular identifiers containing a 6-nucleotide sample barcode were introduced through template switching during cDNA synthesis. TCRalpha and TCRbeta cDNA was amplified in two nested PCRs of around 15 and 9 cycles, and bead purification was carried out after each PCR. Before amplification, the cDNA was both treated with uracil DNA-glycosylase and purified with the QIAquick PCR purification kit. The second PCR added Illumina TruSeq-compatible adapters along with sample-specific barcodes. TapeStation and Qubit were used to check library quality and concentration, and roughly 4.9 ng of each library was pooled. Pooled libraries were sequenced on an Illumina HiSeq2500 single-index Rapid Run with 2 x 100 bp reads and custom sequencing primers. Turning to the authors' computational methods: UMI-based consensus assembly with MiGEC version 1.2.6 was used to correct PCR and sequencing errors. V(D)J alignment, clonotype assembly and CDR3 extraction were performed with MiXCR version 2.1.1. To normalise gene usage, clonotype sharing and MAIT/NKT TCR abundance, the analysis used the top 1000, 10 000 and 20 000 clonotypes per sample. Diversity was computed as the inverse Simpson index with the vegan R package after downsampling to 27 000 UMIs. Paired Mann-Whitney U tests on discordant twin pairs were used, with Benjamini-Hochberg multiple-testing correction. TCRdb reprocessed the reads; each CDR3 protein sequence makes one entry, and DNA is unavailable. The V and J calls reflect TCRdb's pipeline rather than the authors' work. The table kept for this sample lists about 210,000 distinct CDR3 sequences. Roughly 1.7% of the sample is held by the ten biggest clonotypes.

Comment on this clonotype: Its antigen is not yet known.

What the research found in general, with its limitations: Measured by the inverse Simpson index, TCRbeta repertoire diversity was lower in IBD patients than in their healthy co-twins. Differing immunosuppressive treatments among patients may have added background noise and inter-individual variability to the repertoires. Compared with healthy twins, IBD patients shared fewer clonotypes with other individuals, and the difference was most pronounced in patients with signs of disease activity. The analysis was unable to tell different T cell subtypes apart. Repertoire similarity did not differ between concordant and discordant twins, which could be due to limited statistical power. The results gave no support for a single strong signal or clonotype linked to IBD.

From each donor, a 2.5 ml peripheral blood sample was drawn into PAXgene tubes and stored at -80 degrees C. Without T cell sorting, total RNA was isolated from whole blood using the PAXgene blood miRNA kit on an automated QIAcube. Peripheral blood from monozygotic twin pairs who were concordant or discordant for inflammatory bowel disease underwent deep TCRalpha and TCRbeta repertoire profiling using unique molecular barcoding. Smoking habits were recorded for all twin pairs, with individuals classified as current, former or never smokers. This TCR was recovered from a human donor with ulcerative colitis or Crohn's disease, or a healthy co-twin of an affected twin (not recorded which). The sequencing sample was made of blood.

This receptor carries the CDR3 CSARDLGERGATDTQYF. Recombination connected TRBV20-1 to TRBJ2-3; TCRdb names TRBD1, which stays unverified in the absence of DNA. From the cysteine through the phenylalanine, the CDR3 covers 17 amino acids. Only the protein is available. In the germline V gene (reference sequence), CDR1 corresponds to DFQATT and CDR2 to SNEGSKA.